This T cell receptor (beta chain) appears in the sequencing data of a study of blood T cell repertoires in COVID-19. Study-level background: Both acute and convalescent COVID-19 samples were obtained from the United States, Italy and Spain. Nucleic acid was either cDNA or gDNA, and it came from T cells, B-cell-depleted T cells, or PBMCs.

Trimming left V 1 base short and J 4 bases short, with 11 bases between. The CDR3 extends over 15 amino acids. The germline V gene has CDR1 MNHEY and CDR2 SVGEGT. Sequenced by immunoSEQ multiplex PCR; TCRdb stores in-frame clones only, minus some. Of around 140,000 clones in the sample, approximately 83% were seen once. The sequence derives from a woman aged 55-69 years with acute or convalescent COVID-19. Sequencing input: peripheral blood. The chain joins TRBV6-2 or TRBV6-3 to TRBJ1-5, with a possible D match to TRBD1 (5 bases). Written as DNA, the CDR3 is TGTGCCAGCAGTTACTTTTTCGGGGGAAATCAGCCCCAGCATTTT. It specifies CASSYFFGGNQPQHF.